A single sample is the source of the 26 T cell receptor beta chains below, sequenced in a study of blood T cell repertoires in COVID-19. Libraries were prepared by immunoSEQ multiplex PCR; TCRdb keeps only in-frame clonotypes and omits some of them. The sample yields under 200,000 clones, roughly three quarters seen once. The source material was peripheral blood. The receptors come from a man aged 55 to 70 with active or convalescent COVID-19.

The V gene is TRBV7-2, the J gene TRBJ1-6; unclear D gene. This CDR3 has 13 amino acids. The germline gives CDR1 SGHTA, CDR2 FQGNSA. V was clipped by 1 base and J by 10 bases, with 8 bases between them. The CDR3: CASSLGVESPLHF. In nucleotides, the CDR3 is TGTGCCAGCAGCTTAGGTGTAGAATCACCCCTCCACTTT. Full variable domain (outside the CDR3, taken from reference TRBV7-2 and TRBJ1-6): GAGVSQSPSNKVTEKGKDVELRCDPISGHTALYWYRQSLGQGLEFLIYFQGNSAPDKSGLPSDRFSAERTGGSVSTLTIQRTQQEDSAVYLCASSLGVESPLHFGNGTRLTVT.

In its sample, this clone was seen a few times. V usage is TRBV7-2 and J usage is TRBJ1-2; 12 nucleotides match TRBD1. Germline CDR1 is SGHTA and CDR2 is FQGNSA. CDR3 length: 18 residues. Losses at the gene ends were 2 bases for V and 6 bases for J; bases not matched to a gene: 13. The CDR3 loop is CASSLRVSRDRGQNGYTF. The CDR3 DNA sequence: TGTGCCAGCAGCTTAAGAGTTTCCCGGGACAGGGGGCAGAATGGCTACACCTTC.

This chain uses TRBV18 with TRBJ1-1, with unresolved D. The CDR3 runs 13 residues. Germline CDR1 and CDR2: KGHSH and LQKENI. V lost 1 base, J lost 7 bases, and 10 bases lay in between. The CDR3 here is CASSPQTTGEAFF. The CDR3 DNA follows: TGTGCCAGCTCACCACAGACGACGGGTGAAGCTTTCTTT.

The rearrangement links TRBV28 to TRBJ2-7, with 9 bases identical to TRBD1. This CDR3 spans 16 amino acids. With 6 bases clipped from V and 4 bases from J, the junction kept 13 bases outside the gene matches. CDR1 is MDHEN, CDR2 SYDVKM, per germline. The CDR3 region is CASRKSRDRVGYEQYF. CDR3 DNA sequence: TGTGCCAGCAGGAAGTCCCGGGACAGGGTCGGGTACGAGCAGTACTTC.

This clone was found once. The chain links TRBV4-3 to TRBJ2-7, with 9 bases identical to TRBD2. This CDR3 comprises 15 residues. Germline V gene lookup returns CDR1 LGHNA and CDR2 YSLEER. With 0 bases clipped from V and 5 bases from J, the junction kept 5 bases outside the gene matches. The CDR3 loop reads CASSQETSGLHEQYF. The CDR3 bases are TGCGCCAGCAGCCAAGAAACTAGCGGGTTGCACGAGCAGTACTTC.

Here the CDR3 DNA reads TGTGCCAGCAGTGAAGTAAAGGGGACAGGCTACACCTTC. It translates to CASSEVKGTGYTF. The chain has TRBV2 and TRBJ1-2; tentatively, D is TRBD1 (6 bases). The V end lost 1 base, the J end lost 8 bases, and 11 bases lay between the germline ends. The germline V gene encodes CDR1 SNHLY and CDR2 FYNNEI. The CDR3 has 13 residues.

The CDR3 bases are TGTGCCAGCAGCTTAGGGGCTAGCGCCGAGCAGTACTTC. It is translated as CASSLGASAEQYF. The rearrangement joins TRBV7-2 to TRBJ2-7, with D possibly TRBD2 on 6 matching bases. The germline V gene encodes CDR1 SGHTA and CDR2 FQGNSA. The CDR3 spans 13 residues. The ends were cut back, 1 base at V and 6 bases at J, with 10 bases in the middle.

This clone has just a few counts. CDR3 DNA sequence: TGTGCCAGCAGCTCCTTCTCGACAGCTAATCAGCCCCAGCATTTT. Its protein product is CASSSFSTANQPQHF. V and J are TRBV7-2 and TRBJ1-5; a possible D gene is TRBD1 (5 bases). This CDR3 comprises 15 residues. V gave up 4 bases and J gave up 4 bases, with 14 bases separating them. Looked up from germline, CDR1 is SGHTA and CDR2 is FQGNSA. Filled out from reference TRBV7-2 and TRBJ1-5, the complete variable domain reads GAGVSQSPSNKVTEKGKDVELRCDPISGHTALYWYRQSLGQGLEFLIYFQGNSAPDKSGLPSDRFSAERTGGSVSTLTIQRTQQEDSAVYLCASSSFSTANQPQHFGDGTRLSIL.

The chain links TRBV10-3 to TRBJ2-5; tentatively, D is TRBD2 (6 bases). Germline-derived CDR1 and CDR2 are ENHRY and SYGVKD. Trimming cost V 10 bases and J 3 bases, with 6 bases left between them. The CDR3 loop spans 10 amino acids. CDR3 in amino acids: CARGEETQYF. The CDR3 nucleotides are TGTGCCAGGGGGGAAGAGACCCAGTACTTC.

CDR3: CASSTKVFSGNTIYF. CDR3 bases: TGTGCCAGTAGTACTAAAGTATTCTCTGGAAACACCATATATTTT. J is TRBJ1-3 and V is TRBV19; D is uncertain. The germline V gene encodes CDR1 LNHDA and CDR2 SQIVND (reference sequence). Deletions cut 4 bases from V and 0 bases from J, with 10 bases between. This CDR3 has 15 amino acids.

This clone was seen just once. The genes are TRBV6-5 and TRBJ1-1, with unresolved D. V lost 7 bases and J 4 bases, leaving 16 bases between the germline ends. This CDR3 comprises 14 residues. Germline V lookup: CDR1 MNHEY, CDR2 SVGAGI. This chain's CDR3 is CASTLTGLSTEAFF. CDR3 in DNA: TGTGCCAGCACCCTCACGGGGTTGAGCACTGAAGCTTTCTTT.

The V and J genes are TRBV19 and TRBJ2-5, with 10 bases that match TRBD1. CDR3 size: 16 residues. Germline V CDR1 and CDR2: LNHDA, SQIVND (reference sequence). With 4 bases clipped from V and 5 bases from J, the junction kept 10 bases outside the gene matches. The CDR3 region has the DNA TGTGCCAGTAGTACCGGGACAGGGGACGATCGTGAGACCCAGTACTTC. Its translation is CASSTGTGDDRETQYF. Filled out from reference TRBV19 and TRBJ2-5, the complete variable domain reads DGGITQSPKYLFRKEGQNVTLSCEQNLNHDAMYWYRQDPGQGLRLIYYSQIVNDFQKGDIAEGYSVSREKKESFPLTVTSAQKNPTAFYLCASSTGTGDDRETQYFGPGTRLLVL.

The gene calls are TRBV18 and TRBJ1-5; 8 nucleotides agree with TRBD1. The germline V gene encodes CDR1 KGHSH and CDR2 LQKENI. The CDR3 totals 15 residues. V lost 2 bases and J lost 5; bases outside the gene matches: 5. In DNA, the CDR3 is TGTGCCAGCTCACCAAGCAGGGGGCTCCATCAGCCCCAGCATTTT. The encoded protein is CASSPSRGLHQPQHF.

The chain couples TRBV21-1 to TRBJ2-5; the table's D call of TRBD1 was not tested on the DNA. TRBV21-1 is recorded as a pseudogene. The CDR3 totals 16 residues. In nucleotides, the CDR3 is TGTGCCAGCAGCAAAGTGCCAGGGGGTACCCAAGAGACCCAGTACTTC. Translating it yields CASSKVPGGTQETQYF.

The gene calls are TRBV7-9 and TRBJ1-4; D is uncertain. The CDR3 contains 16 residues. Germline lookup yields CDR1 SEHNR and CDR2 FQNEAQ (reference sequence). The germline V and J ends were trimmed by 2 bases and 0 bases, with 10 bases remaining between them. CDR3 region: CASSLRSGSTNEKLFF. CDR3 in DNA: TGTGCCAGCAGCTTACGGTCGGGATCAACTAATGAAAAACTGTTTTTT.

This sequence joins TRBV10-3 and TRBJ2-3; 8 bases match TRBD2. Germline CDR1 ENHRY, CDR2 SYGVKD. The CDR3 is 14 residues long. V was pared by 9 bases and J by 6 bases, with 11 bases of the junction left unmatched. The DNA of the CDR3 is TGTGCCATAGCTAAAAGCGGGAGCGCGGATACGCAGTATTTT. Amino acids: CAIAKSGSADTQYF.

This clone was seen only a few times. The chain combines TRBV28 with TRBJ1-2; D unclear. V was cut by 3 bases and J by 10 bases, with 9 bases left in between. Germline CDR1 and CDR2: MDHEN and SYDVKM. CDR3 length: 11 amino acids. CDR3 residues: CASSFQLFYTF. In DNA form, the CDR3 reads TGTGCCAGCAGTTTTCAACTTTTCTACACCTTC.

This clone was picked up a small number of times. This chain joins TRBV19 and TRBJ2-1, with a weak D call TRBD1 (8 bases). Germline V gives CDR1 LNHDA, CDR2 SQIVND (reference sequence). The CDR3 length is 16 residues. The ends were cut back, 5 bases at V and 4 bases at J, with 18 bases in the middle. The CDR3 region is CASSADTGGGYNEQFF. Here the CDR3 DNA reads TGTGCCAGTAGTGCCGACACAGGGGGGGGATACAATGAGCAGTTCTTC.

The chain has TRBV6-1 and TRBJ2-3, with D uncertain. The CDR3 has 13 amino acids. The V gene lost 3 bases and the J gene lost 6 bases, with 10 bases spanning the gap. Germline assignment: CDR1 MNHNS and CDR2 SASEGT. The CDR3 region has the DNA TGTGCCAGCAGTGACCCTCCCGGGGATACGCAGTATTTT. Residues: CASSDPPGDTQYF.

V is TRBV11-2 and J is TRBJ2-3; TRBD2 matches at 9 bases. This CDR3 is built from 17 residues. The V gene end was trimmed by 6 bases and the J gene end by 1 base; junction bases not matched to a gene: 11. CDR1 SGHAT and CDR2 FQNNGV come from the germline V gene. The CDR3 spells CASSYQTSGLRTDTQYF. The DNA for the CDR3 is TGTGCCAGCAGTTACCAGACTAGCGGTCTCCGCACAGATACGCAGTATTTT.

The chain is built from TRBV10-3 and TRBJ1-1, with 8 bases lining up with TRBD1. CDR3 size: 14 residues. The V and J ends lost 7 bases and 4 bases, in that order; junction bases with no gene match: 8. Germline CDR1 is ENHRY and CDR2 is SYGVKD. The DNA of the CDR3 is TGTGCCATCACCCCGACAGGGGAAGGCACTGAAGCTTTCTTT. It is translated as CAITPTGEGTEAFF.

This clone turned up a few times. The rearrangement uses TRBV18 and TRBJ1-2; the match to TRBD1 covers 7 bases. J lost 6 bases, V lost 3 bases, and 4 bases had no gene match. CDR1 and CDR2 from the germline V gene are KGHSH and LQKENI. This CDR3 contains 13 residues. The CDR3 DNA reads as TGTGCCAGCTCACCTGCAGGGGGAGATGGCTACACCTTC. It encodes CASSPAGGDGYTF.

The J gene is TRBJ1-5, the V gene TRBV7-2; 9 bases line up with TRBD1. Germline CDR1 and CDR2: SGHTA and FQGNSA. V shed 2 bases and J 6 bases; nucleotides not matched to a gene: 2. The CDR3 is 14 residues long. CDR3: CASSLYRGLQPQHF. CDR3 coding DNA: TGTGCCAGCAGCTTATACAGGGGGCTTCAGCCCCAGCATTTT.

The genes are TRBV14 and TRBJ2-2; 8 bases map to TRBD2. The germline V gene has CDR1 SGHDN and CDR2 FVKESK. The junction had 12 bases not matched to a gene; V was cut back by 5 bases and J by 4 bases. CDR3 length: 17 amino acids. The CDR3 loop is CASSLRRLREATGELFF. DNA for the CDR3: TGTGCCAGCAGCTTAAGGCGCTTGCGGGAGGCCACCGGGGAGCTGTTTTTT.

The chain is built from TRBV28 and TRBJ1-5; 12 bases are a match to TRBD1. The CDR3 has 15 residues. Trimming cost V 4 bases and J 5 bases; bases outside gene matches: 3. Germline V lookup: CDR1 MDHEN, CDR2 SYDVKM. CDR3 bases: TGTGCCAGCAGTTCGGGACAGGGGGCTTATCAGCCCCAGCATTTT. It yields the protein CASSSGQGAYQPQHF. Full variable domain (outside the CDR3, taken from reference TRBV28 and TRBJ1-5): DVKVTQSSRYLVKRTGEKVFLECVQDMDHENMFWYRQDPGLGLRLIYFSYDVKMKEKGDIPEGYSVSREKKERFSLILESASTNQTSMYLCASSSGQGAYQPQHFGDGTRLSIL.

The chain carries TRBV29-1 and TRBJ2-1; 7 positions agree with TRBD2. Germline loops: CDR1 SQVTM, CDR2 ANQGSEA. CDR3 length: 14 residues. V trimming: 7 bases; J trimming: 5 bases; junction bases outside the gene matches: 11. This CDR3 is CSGTPGTTNNEQFF. The CDR3 coding sequence is TGCAGCGGGACCCCGGGGACTACAAACAATGAGCAGTTCTTC.